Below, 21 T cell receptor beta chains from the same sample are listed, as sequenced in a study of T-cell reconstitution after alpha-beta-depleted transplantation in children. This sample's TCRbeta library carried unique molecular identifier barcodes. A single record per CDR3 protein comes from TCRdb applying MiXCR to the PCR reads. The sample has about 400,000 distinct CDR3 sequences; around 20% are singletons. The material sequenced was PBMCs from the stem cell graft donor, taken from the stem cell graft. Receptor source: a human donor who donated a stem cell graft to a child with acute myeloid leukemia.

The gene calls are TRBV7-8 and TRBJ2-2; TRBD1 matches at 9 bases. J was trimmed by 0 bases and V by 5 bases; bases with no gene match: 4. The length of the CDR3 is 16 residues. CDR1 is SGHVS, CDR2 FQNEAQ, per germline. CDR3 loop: CASSKRTGANTGELFF. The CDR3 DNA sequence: TGTGCCAGCAGCAAACGGACAGGGGCGAACACCGGGGAGCTGTTTTTT.

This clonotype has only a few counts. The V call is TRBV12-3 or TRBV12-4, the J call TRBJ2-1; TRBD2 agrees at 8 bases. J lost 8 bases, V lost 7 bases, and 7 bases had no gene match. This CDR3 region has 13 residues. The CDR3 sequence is CASTRTSFYEQFF. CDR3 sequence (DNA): TGTGCCAGCACGCGGACTAGCTTCTATGAGCAGTTCTTC.

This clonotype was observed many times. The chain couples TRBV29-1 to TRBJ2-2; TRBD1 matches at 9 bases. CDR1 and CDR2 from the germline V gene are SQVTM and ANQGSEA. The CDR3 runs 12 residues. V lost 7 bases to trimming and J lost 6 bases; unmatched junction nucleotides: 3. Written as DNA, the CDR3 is TGCAGCGGACAGGGGGAATCCGGGGAGCTGTTTTTT. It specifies CSGQGESGELFF.

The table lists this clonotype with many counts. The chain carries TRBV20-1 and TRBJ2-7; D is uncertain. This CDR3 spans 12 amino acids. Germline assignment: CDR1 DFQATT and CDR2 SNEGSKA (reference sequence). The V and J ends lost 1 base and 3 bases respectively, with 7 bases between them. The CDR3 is CSARGPGYEQYF. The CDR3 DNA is TGCAGTGCTAGAGGGCCCGGCTACGAGCAGTACTTC.

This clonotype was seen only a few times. The CDR3, as DNA: TGTGCCAGCAGTTTTACCGCCTTTAATGAAAAACTGTTTTTT. Its translation is CASSFTAFNEKLFF. The chain recombines TRBV12-3 or TRBV12-4 with TRBJ1-4; D unclear. The CDR3 is made up of 14 amino acids. V lost 3 bases and J 4 bases, leaving 9 bases between the germline ends.

CDR3 in amino acids: CASSYAGHSNQPQHF. The CDR3 nucleotides read TGTGCCAGCAGTTACGCGGGTCATAGCAATCAGCCCCAGCATTTT. The J gene is TRBJ1-5, the V gene TRBV6-2 or TRBV6-3; D not resolved. CDR1 is MNHEY and CDR2 is SVGEGT in the germline V gene. The CDR3 runs 15 residues. V dropped 2 bases and J dropped 0 bases, with 8 bases sitting between them.

CDR3 DNA: TGTGCCAGCAGTGAACTAGCGGGAGGTGCCTACAATGAGCAGTTCTTC. Translated: CASSELAGGAYNEQFF. This sequence joins TRBV2 and TRBJ2-1; TRBD2 matches 11 bases. The CDR3 has 16 amino acids. Germline CDR1 is SNHLY and CDR2 is FYNNEI. V shed 2 bases and J 2 bases; nucleotides not matched to a gene: 2.

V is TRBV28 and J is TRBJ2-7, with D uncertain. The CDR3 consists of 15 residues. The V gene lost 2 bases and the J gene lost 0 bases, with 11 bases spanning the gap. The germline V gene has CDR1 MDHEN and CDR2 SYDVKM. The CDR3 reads CASSLVGVLSYEQYF. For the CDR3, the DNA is TGTGCCAGCAGTTTAGTGGGCGTCCTCTCCTACGAGCAGTACTTC.

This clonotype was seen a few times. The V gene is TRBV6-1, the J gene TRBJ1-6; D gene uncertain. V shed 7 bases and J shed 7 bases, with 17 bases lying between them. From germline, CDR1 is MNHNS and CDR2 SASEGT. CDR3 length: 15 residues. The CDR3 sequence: CASTPNAGGNSPLHF. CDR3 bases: TGTGCCAGCACCCCCAACGCAGGCGGGAATTCACCCCTCCACTTT.

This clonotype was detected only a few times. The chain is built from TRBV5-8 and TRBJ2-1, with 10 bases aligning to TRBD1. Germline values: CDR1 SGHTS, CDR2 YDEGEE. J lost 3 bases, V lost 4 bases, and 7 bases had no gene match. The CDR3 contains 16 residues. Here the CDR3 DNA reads TGTGCCAGCAGCCCCGGGACAGGGGACCACTACAATGAGCAGTTCTTC. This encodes CASSPGTGDHYNEQFF.

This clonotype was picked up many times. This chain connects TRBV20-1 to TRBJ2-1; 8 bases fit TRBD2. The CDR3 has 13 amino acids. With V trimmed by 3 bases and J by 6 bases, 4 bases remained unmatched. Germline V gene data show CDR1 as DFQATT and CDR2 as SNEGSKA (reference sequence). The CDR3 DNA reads TGCAGTGCTAGGTCCGGGAGGGCCAATGAGCAGTTCTTC. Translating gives CSARSGRANEQFF.

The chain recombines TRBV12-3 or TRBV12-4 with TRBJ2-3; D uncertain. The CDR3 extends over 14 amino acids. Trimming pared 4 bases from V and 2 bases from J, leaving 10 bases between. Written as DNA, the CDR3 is TGTGCCAGCAGTTCTCACAGACCCACAGATACGCAGTATTTT. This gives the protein CASSSHRPTDTQYF.

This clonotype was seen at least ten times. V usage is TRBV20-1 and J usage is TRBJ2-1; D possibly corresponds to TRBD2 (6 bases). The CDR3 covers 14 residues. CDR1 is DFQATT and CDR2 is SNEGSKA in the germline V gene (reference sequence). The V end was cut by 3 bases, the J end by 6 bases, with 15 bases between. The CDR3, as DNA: TGCAGTGCTAGTCGGCCGGGAGTAACCAATGAGCAGTTCTTC. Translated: CSASRPGVTNEQFF.

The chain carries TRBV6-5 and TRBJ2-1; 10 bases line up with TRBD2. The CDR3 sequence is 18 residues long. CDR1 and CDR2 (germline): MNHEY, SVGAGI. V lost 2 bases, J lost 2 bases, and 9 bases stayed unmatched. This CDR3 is CASSYSKREGPTYNEQFF. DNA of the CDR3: TGTGCCAGCAGTTACAGTAAGCGGGAGGGCCCCACCTACAATGAGCAGTTCTTC.

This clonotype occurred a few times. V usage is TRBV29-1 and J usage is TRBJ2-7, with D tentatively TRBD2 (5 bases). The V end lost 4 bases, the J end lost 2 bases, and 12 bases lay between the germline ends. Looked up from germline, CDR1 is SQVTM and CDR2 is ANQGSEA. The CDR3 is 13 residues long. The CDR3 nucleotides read TGCAGCGTTGCCCCGGACTGGACCTACGAGCAGTACTTC. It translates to CSVAPDWTYEQYF.

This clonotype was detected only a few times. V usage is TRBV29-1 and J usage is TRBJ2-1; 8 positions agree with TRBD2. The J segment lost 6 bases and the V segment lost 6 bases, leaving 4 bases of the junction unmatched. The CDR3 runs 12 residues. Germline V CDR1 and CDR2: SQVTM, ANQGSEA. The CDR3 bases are TGCAGCGTGGGGACTAGTGGCAATGAGCAGTTCTTC. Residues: CSVGTSGNEQFF.

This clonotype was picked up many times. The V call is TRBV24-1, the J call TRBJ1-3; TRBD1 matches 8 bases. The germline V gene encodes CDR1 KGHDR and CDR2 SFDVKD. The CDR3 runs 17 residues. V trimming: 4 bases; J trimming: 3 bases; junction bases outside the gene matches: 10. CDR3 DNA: TGTGCCACCAGTGACACAGGGACAGGATCGGATGGAAACACCATATATTTT. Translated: CATSDTGTGSDGNTIYF.

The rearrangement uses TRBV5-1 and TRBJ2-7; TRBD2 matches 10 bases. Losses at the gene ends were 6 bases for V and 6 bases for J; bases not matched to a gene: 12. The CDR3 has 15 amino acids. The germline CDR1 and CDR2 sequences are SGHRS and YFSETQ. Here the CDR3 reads CASTIAGGGTAEQYF. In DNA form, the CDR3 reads TGCGCCAGCACCATAGCGGGAGGAGGTACCGCCGAGCAGTACTTC. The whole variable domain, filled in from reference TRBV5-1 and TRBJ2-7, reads KAGVTQTPRYLIKTRGQQVTLSCSPISGHRSVSWYQQTPGQGLQFLFEYFSETQRNKGNFPGRFSGRQFSNSRSEMNVSTLELGDSALYLCASTIAGGGTAEQYFGPGTRLTVT.

The DNA of the CDR3 is TGTGCCACCGGGAGAGACACTCGAAGCTCCTACAATGAGCAGTTCTTC. As protein: CATGRDTRSSYNEQFF. V and J are TRBV15 and TRBJ2-1; maybe TRBD2 (5 bases). The CDR3 has 16 residues. Looked up from germline, CDR1 is LNHNV and CDR2 is YYDKDF (reference sequence). Trimming left V 8 bases short and J 0 bases short, with 17 bases between.

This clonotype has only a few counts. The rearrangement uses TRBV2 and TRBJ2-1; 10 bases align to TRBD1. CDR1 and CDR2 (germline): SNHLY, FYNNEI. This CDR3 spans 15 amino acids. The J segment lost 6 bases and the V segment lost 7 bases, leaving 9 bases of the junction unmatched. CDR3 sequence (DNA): TGTGCCAGCAACCGGGACAGGGGAATGGGCAATGAGCAGTTCTTC. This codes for CASNRDRGMGNEQFF. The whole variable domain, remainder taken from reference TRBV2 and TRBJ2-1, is EPEVTQTPSHQVTQMGQEVILRCVPISNHLYFYWYRQILGQKVEFLVSFYNNEISEKSEIFDDQFSVERPDGSNFTLKIRSTKLEDSAMYFCASNRDRGMGNEQFFGPGTRLTVL.

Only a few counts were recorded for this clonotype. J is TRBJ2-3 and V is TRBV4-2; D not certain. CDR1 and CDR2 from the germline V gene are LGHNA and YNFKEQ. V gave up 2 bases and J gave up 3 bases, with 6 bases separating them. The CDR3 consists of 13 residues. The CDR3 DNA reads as TGTGCCAGCAGCCAAAGGGAAACAGATACGCAGTATTTT. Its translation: CASSQRETDTQYF.